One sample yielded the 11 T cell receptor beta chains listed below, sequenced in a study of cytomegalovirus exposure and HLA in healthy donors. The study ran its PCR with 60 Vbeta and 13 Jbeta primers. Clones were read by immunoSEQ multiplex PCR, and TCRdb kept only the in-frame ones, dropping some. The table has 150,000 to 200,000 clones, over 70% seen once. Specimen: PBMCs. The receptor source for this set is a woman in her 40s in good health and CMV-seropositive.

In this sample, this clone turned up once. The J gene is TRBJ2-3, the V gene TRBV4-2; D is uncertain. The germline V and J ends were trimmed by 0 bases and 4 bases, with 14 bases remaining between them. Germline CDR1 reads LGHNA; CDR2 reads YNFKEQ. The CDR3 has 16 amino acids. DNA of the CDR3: TGTGCCAGCAGCCAAGATCTATCCGTCGGGTCAGATACGCAGTATTTT. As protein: CASSQDLSVGSDTQYF.

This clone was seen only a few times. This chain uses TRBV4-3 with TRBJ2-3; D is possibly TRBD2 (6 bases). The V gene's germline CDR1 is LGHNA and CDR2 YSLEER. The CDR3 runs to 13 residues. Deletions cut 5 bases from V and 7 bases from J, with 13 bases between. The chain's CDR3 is CASSVTAGNTQYF. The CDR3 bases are TGCGCCAGCAGCGTCACCGCGGGGAATACGCAGTATTTT.

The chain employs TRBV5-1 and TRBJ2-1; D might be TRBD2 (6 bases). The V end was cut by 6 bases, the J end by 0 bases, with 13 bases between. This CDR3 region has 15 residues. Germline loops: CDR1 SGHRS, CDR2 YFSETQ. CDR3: CASTELGGSYNEQFF. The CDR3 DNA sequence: TGCGCCAGCACCGAGTTGGGGGGCTCCTACAATGAGCAGTTCTTC.

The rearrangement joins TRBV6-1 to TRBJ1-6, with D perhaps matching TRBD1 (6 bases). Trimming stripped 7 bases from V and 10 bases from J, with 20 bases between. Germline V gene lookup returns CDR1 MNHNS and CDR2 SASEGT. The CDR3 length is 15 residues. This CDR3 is CASTPTGAGGSPLHF. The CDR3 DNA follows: TGTGCCAGCACCCCGACAGGCGCGGGAGGGTCACCCCTCCACTTT.

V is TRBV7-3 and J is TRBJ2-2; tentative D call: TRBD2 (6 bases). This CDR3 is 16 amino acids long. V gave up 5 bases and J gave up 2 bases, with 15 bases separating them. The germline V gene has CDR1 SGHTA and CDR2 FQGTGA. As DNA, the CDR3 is TGTGCCAGCAGCCCCTACGGGGGAGTCAACACCGGGGAGCTGTTTTTT. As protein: CASSPYGGVNTGELFF.

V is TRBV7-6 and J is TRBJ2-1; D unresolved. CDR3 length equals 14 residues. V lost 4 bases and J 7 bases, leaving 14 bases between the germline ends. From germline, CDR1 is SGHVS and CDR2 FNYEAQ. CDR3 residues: CASSSRLDNNEQFF. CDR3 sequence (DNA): TGTGCCAGCAGCTCCCGCCTTGACAATAATGAGCAGTTCTTC.

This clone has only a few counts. The CDR3 bases are TGTGCCAGTAGTATGGGAATGACAGGGTGGTTGAACACTGAAGCTTTCTTT. Protein: CASSMGMTGWLNTEAFF. The V and J genes are TRBV19 and TRBJ1-1; TRBD1 matches 7 bases. Per the germline V gene, CDR1 is LNHDA and CDR2 is SQIVND (reference sequence). Trimming took 3 bases from V and 0 from J; bases not matched to a gene: 10. CDR3 size: 17 residues.

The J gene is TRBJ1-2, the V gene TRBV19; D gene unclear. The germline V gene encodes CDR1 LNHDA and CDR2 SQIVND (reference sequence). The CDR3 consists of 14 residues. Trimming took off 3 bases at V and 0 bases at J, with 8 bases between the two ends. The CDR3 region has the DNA TGTGCCAGTAGTATTCTCCTAGCTAACTATGGCTACACCTTC. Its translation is CASSILLANYGYTF.

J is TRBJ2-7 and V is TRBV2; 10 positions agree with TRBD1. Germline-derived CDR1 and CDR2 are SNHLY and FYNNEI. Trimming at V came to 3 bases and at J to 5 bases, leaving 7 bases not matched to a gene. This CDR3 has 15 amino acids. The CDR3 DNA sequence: TGTGCCAGCAGTGATGGGACAGGGGTACTCCACGAGCAGTACTTC. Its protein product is CASSDGTGVLHEQYF.

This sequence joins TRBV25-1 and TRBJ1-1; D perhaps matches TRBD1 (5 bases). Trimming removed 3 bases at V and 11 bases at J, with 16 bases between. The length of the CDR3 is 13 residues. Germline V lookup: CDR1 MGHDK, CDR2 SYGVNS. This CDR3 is CASSDSGSWWAFF. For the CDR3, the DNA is TGTGCCAGCAGTGATTCAGGGTCATGGTGGGCTTTCTTT.

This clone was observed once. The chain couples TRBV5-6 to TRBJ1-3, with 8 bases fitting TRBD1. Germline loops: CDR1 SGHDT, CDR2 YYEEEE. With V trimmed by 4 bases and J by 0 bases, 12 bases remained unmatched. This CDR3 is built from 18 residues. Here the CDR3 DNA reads TGTGCCAGCAGCCTGCGTGGGACAGGTTATCTCTCTGGAAACACCATATATTTT. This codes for CASSLRGTGYLSGNTIYF.